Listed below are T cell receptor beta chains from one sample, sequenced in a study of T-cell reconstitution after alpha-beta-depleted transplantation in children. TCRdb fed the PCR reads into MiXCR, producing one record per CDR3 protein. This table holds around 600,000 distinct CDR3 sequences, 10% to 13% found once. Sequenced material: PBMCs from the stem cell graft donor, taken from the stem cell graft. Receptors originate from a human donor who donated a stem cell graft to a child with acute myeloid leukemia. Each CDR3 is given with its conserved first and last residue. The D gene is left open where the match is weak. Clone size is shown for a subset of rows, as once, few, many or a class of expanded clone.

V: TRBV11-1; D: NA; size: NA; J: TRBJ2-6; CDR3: CASSLISGTAFSGANVLTF; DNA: TGTGCCAGCAGCTTAATATCTGGGACGGCTTTTTCTGGGGCCAACGTCCTGACTTTC
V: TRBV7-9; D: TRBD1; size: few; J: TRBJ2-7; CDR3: CASSPDKGGGDEQYF; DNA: TGTGCCAGCAGCCCCGACAAAGGGGGCGGCGACGAGCAGTACTTC
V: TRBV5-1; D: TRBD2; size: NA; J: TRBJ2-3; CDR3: CASSLGLAGDTDTQYF; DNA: TGCGCCAGCAGCTTGGGACTAGCGGGGGATACAGATACGCAGTATTTT
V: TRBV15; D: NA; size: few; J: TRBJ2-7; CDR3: CATSRDPRQDLYEQYF; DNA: TGTGCCACCAGCAGAGATCCAAGACAGGATCTCTACGAGCAGTACTTC
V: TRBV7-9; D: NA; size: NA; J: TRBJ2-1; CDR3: CASKRQANYNEQFF; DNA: TGTGCCAGCAAACGACAAGCTAACTACAATGAGCAGTTCTTC
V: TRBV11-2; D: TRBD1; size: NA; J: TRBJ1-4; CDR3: CASSLDRQGNEKLFF; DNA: TGTGCCAGCAGCTTAGATCGACAGGGTAATGAAAAACTGTTTTTT
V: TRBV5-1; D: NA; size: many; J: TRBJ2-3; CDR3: CASSLVPLTDTQYF; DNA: TGCGCCAGCAGCTTGGTGCCCCTCACAGATACGCAGTATTTT
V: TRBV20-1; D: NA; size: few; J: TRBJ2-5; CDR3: CSARPRYPEGTQYF; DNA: TGCAGTGCTAGACCGCGGTACCCCGAGGGGACCCAGTACTTC
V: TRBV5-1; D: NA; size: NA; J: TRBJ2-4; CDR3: CASSGMGQGNIQYF; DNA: TGCGCCAGCAGCGGGATGGGTCAGGGGAACATTCAGTACTTC
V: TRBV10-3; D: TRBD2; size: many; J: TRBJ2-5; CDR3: CAIGTQLAGRGPYQETQYF; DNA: TGTGCCATTGGGACCCAACTAGCGGGGAGAGGCCCATACCAAGAGACCCAGTACTTC
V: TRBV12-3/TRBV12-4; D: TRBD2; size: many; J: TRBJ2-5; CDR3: CASSLPGLAPQYF; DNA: TGTGCCAGCAGTTTGCCGGGACTAGCACCCCAGTACTTC
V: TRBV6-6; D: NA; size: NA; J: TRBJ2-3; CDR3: CASSYPKGDTQYF; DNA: TGTGCCAGCAGTTACCCGAAGGGAGATACGCAGTATTTT